This passage covers 5 T cell receptor beta chains from one sample sequenced in a study of blood T cell repertoires in COVID-19. Sequenced by immunoSEQ multiplex PCR; TCRdb stores in-frame clones only, minus some. The sample includes around 98,000 clones, around 82% of them seen just once. The specimen sequenced was peripheral blood. Receptors originate from a man between 70 and 80 years old with active or convalescent COVID-19.

This sequence joins TRBV7-2 and TRBJ1-2; D is unresolved. The germline CDR1 and CDR2 sequences are SGHTA and FQGNSA. Deletions cut 5 bases from V and 9 bases from J, with 10 bases between. The CDR3 is 11 amino acids. CDR3 sequence: CASSPRASYTF. CDR3 nucleotide sequence: TGTGCCAGCAGCCCACGCGCCAGCTACACCTTC. Complete variable domain (other parts from reference TRBV7-2 and TRBJ1-2): GAGVSQSPSNKVTEKGKDVELRCDPISGHTALYWYRQSLGQGLEFLIYFQGNSAPDKSGLPSDRFSAERTGGSVSTLTIQRTQQEDSAVYLCASSPRASYTFGSGTRLTVV.

This chain links TRBV19 with TRBJ2-5, with 9 bases aligning to TRBD2. The V segment lost 3 bases and the J segment 3 bases; nucleotides outside the gene matches: 2. Germline V gene lookup returns CDR1 LNHDA and CDR2 SQIVND (reference sequence). The CDR3 consists of 14 residues. For the CDR3, the DNA is TGTGCCAGTAGTATCGGGACTAGCAAAGAGACCCAGTACTTC. Translating it yields CASSIGTSKETQYF. Supplemented by reference TRBV19 and TRBJ2-5, the full variable domain reads DGGITQSPKYLFRKEGQNVTLSCEQNLNHDAMYWYRQDPGQGLRLIYYSQIVNDFQKGDIAEGYSVSREKKESFPLTVTSAQKNPTAFYLCASSIGTSKETQYFGPGTRLLVL.

The chain carries TRBV18 and TRBJ2-3; the match to TRBD2 covers 8 bases. From germline, CDR1 is KGHSH and CDR2 LQKENI. The CDR3 is made up of 15 amino acids. Trimming took 3 bases from V and 2 from J; bases not matched to a gene: 4. CDR3 nucleotide sequence: TGTGCCAGCTCACCCCAGCGGGGGACCACAGATACGCAGTATTTT. This gives the protein CASSPQRGTTDTQYF.

Here the CDR3 reads CSASSLAGGPLNQYF. The CDR3 region has the DNA TGCAGTGCTAGTAGTTTAGCGGGGGGCCCACTAAACCAATACTTC. The chain uses TRBV20-1 and TRBJ2-5; 10 positions match TRBD2. V dropped 3 bases and J dropped 14; count of bases not matched to a gene: 18. The CDR3 is made up of 15 amino acids. Germline lookup yields CDR1 DFQATT and CDR2 SNEGSKA (reference sequence).

This rearrangement joins TRBV23-1 to TRBJ1-6; 9 nucleotides align to TRBD1. TRBV23-1 is an ORF; its function is uncertain. CDR3 length equals 19 residues. Germline trimming cut 2 bases from V and 0 bases from J; bases unmatched to any gene: 8. Here the CDR3 reads CASSQRGQGKSSYNSPLHF. The CDR3 DNA follows: TGCGCCAGCAGTCAAAGGGGACAGGGCAAGAGCTCCTATAATTCACCCCTCCACTTT.